Following are 7 T cell receptor beta chains from one sample sequenced in a study of blood T cell repertoires in COVID-19. Sequenced by immunoSEQ multiplex PCR; TCRdb stores in-frame clones only, minus some. The sample has about 76,000 clones, around 83% seen once. What was sequenced was peripheral blood. These receptors were obtained from a man between 60 and 75 years old with COVID-19, enrolled during active disease.

This sequence joins TRBV30 and TRBJ1-4; 9 bases agree with TRBD1. With 2 bases clipped from V and 2 bases from J, the junction kept 9 bases outside the gene matches. The CDR3 consists of 17 residues. Germline CDR1 GTSNPN, CDR2 SVGIG (reference sequence). CDR3 sequence reads: CAWSLTGGGWTNEKLFF. CDR3 coding DNA: TGTGCCTGGAGTCTGACAGGGGGGGGTTGGACTAATGAAAAACTGTTTTTT.

The chain couples TRBV19 to TRBJ1-1; a possible D gene is TRBD1 (5 bases). The V end lost 5 bases, the J end lost 0 bases, and 16 bases lay between the germline ends. There are 16 residues in the CDR3. Germline lookup yields CDR1 LNHDA and CDR2 SQIVND (reference sequence). For the CDR3, the DNA is TGTGCCAGTAGTCCCCCCCCGGCGACAGTGAACACTGAAGCTTTCTTT. This codes for CASSPPPATVNTEAFF.

The CDR3 nucleotides are TGTGCCTGGAACGGGGGGAGCGCTACAGATACGCAGTATTTT. Its protein is CAWNGGSATDTQYF. V usage is TRBV30 and J usage is TRBJ2-3; 7 bases map to TRBD2. V dropped 4 bases and J dropped 3; count of bases not matched to a gene: 7. CDR3 length: 14 residues. The germline V gene encodes CDR1 GTSNPN and CDR2 SVGIG (reference sequence). The whole variable domain, remainder taken from reference TRBV30 and TRBJ2-3, is SQTIHQWPATLVQPVGSPLSLECTVEGTSNPNLYWYRQAAGRGLQLLFYSVGIGQISSEVPQNLSASRPQDRQFILSSKKLLLSDSGFYLCAWNGGSATDTQYFGPGTRLTVL.

This clone was picked up a small number of times. This chain uses TRBV2 with TRBJ2-7; 7 nucleotides line up with TRBD2. The CDR3 length is 14 residues. Germline assignment: CDR1 SNHLY and CDR2 FYNNEI. J was trimmed by 6 bases and V by 6 bases; bases with no gene match: 11. The CDR3 coding sequence is TGTGCCAGCAGCTTGACTAGCTTAAAGAGCGAGCAGTACTTC. As protein: CASSLTSLKSEQYF.

This sequence joins TRBV28 and TRBJ1-4; maybe TRBD1 (5 bases). The CDR3 extends over 15 amino acids. Germline values: CDR1 MDHEN, CDR2 SYDVKM. The ends were cut back, 6 bases at V and 4 bases at J, with 15 bases in the middle. The CDR3 sequence: CASSLPQGDNEKLFF. The CDR3 nucleotides are TGTGCCAGCAGCCTTCCCCAGGGCGATAATGAAAAACTGTTTTTT.

The V and J genes are TRBV28 and TRBJ1-2; 9 bases are a match to TRBD1. CDR1 is MDHEN, CDR2 SYDVKM, per germline. The length of the CDR3 is 16 residues. The junction had 9 bases not matched to a gene; V was cut back by 7 bases and J by 0 bases. This chain's CDR3 is CASTRTGDLTNYGYTF. The CDR3 DNA follows: TGTGCCAGCACTCGGACAGGGGACCTTACTAACTATGGCTACACCTTC.

V gene TRBV6-5 combines with J gene TRBJ2-3; no definite D call. The CDR3 runs to 15 residues. CDR1 MNHEY and CDR2 SVGAGI come from the germline V gene. The V end lost 7 bases, the J end lost 0 bases, and 14 bases lay between the germline ends. Written as DNA, the CDR3 is TGTGCCAGCAACCCGGCGGATGCTAGCACAGATACGCAGTATTTT. Its translation: CASNPADASTDTQYF.